The 18 T cell receptor beta chains presented below share a single source sample, sequenced in a study of cytomegalovirus exposure and HLA in healthy donors. PCR involved 60 Vbeta and 13 Jbeta primers. The method was immunoSEQ multiplex PCR; TCRdb's version includes in-frame clones alone and lacks a portion of them. The sample yields about 140,000 clones, 82% seen once. Input material: PBMCs. The receptor source for this set is a woman aged 40-49 years in good health and CMV-seronegative.

The chain recombines TRBV5-1 with TRBJ2-2; D is possibly TRBD1 (6 bases). The CDR3 contains 14 residues. The V and J ends lost 2 bases and 6 bases respectively, with 11 bases between them. Per the germline V gene, CDR1 is SGHRS and CDR2 is YFSETQ. In DNA form, the CDR3 reads TGCGCCAGCAGCTTAGACAGGCAGGCCGGGGAGCTGTTTTTT. Protein: CASSLDRQAGELFF.

The DNA for the CDR3 is TGTGCCAGCAGCGCCGGACAGGGAAATAGCAATCAGCCCCAGCATTTT. This sequence encodes CASSAGQGNSNQPQHF. J is TRBJ1-5 and V is TRBV9, with TRBD1 identical over 8 bases. This CDR3 is built from 16 residues. The germline V gene encodes CDR1 SGDLS and CDR2 YYNGEE. With V trimmed by 3 bases and J by 0 bases, 5 bases remained unmatched. The variable domain in full, with the rest retrieved from reference TRBV9 and TRBJ1-5, is DSGVTQTPKHLITATGQRVTLRCSPRSGDLSVYWYQQSLDQGLQFLIQYYNGEERAKGNILERFSAQQFPDLHSELNLSSLELGDSALYFCASSAGQGNSNQPQHFGDGTRLSIL.

J is TRBJ2-5 and V is TRBV7-2; D is unclear. This CDR3 contains 13 residues. CDR1 and CDR2 from the germline V gene are SGHTA and FQGNSA. Trimming took 1 base from V and 3 from J, leaving 6 bases between them. CDR3 sequence (DNA): TGTGCCAGCAGCTTAGAGGCGGAAGAGACCCAGTACTTC. This translates into CASSLEAEETQYF.

Only a few counts were recorded for this clone. At the DNA level, this CDR3 is encoded by other sequences in the same sample as well. V gene TRBV7-2 combines with J gene TRBJ2-5, with D hard to call. The CDR3 loop spans 11 amino acids. Trimming stripped 3 bases from V and 5 bases from J, with 4 bases between. Germline CDR1 SGHTA, CDR2 FQGNSA. CDR3 sequence: CASSFYETQYF. CDR3 nucleotide sequence: TGTGCCAGCAGCTTCTATGAGACCCAGTACTTC.

In this sample, this clone turned up once. The chain employs TRBV9 and TRBJ2-3; 8 nucleotides line up with TRBD1. Germline CDR1 SGDLS, CDR2 YYNGEE. V gave up 2 bases and J gave up 6 bases; unmatched junction bases: 5. The CDR3 is 14 residues long. The CDR3 here is CASSVEGQADTQYF. Written as DNA, the CDR3 is TGTGCCAGCAGCGTCGAGGGACAGGCGGATACGCAGTATTTT.

V gene TRBV5-6 combines with J gene TRBJ1-2, with 10 bases that match TRBD1. V dropped 0 bases and J dropped 8; count of bases not matched to a gene: 13. Germline CDR1 is SGHDT and CDR2 is YYEEEE. The CDR3 is 17 residues long. CDR3 residues: CASSLEKTGGVSRGYTF. CDR3 nucleotides: TGTGCCAGCAGCTTGGAAAAGACAGGGGGCGTGTCGCGGGGCTACACCTTC.

The chain joins TRBV5-6 to TRBJ1-2; 9 bases are shared with TRBD1. Germline V lookup: CDR1 SGHDT, CDR2 YYEEEE. The trim removed 2 bases at V and 6 bases at J, leaving 14 bases unmatched. This CDR3 has 17 residues. CDR3 sequence (DNA): TGTGCCAGCAGCTTAGAGGGGTGGACAGGGGCCACAAATGGCTACACCTTC. Encoded protein: CASSLEGWTGATNGYTF.

The V gene is TRBV27, the J gene TRBJ2-3; 13 nucleotides align to TRBD2. Germline loops: CDR1 MNHEY, CDR2 SMNVEV (reference sequence). This CDR3 spans 16 amino acids. Trimming took 4 bases from V and 2 from J; bases not matched to a gene: 3. CDR3 sequence reads: CASSSGLAGTTDTQYF. DNA of the CDR3: TGTGCCAGCAGTTCGGGACTAGCGGGAACCACAGATACGCAGTATTTT.

The chain employs TRBV28 and TRBJ2-7, with TRBD1 identical over 11 bases. This CDR3 is 15 amino acids long. CDR1 is MDHEN and CDR2 is SYDVKM in the germline V gene. Germline trimming cut 3 bases from V and 7 bases from J; bases unmatched to any gene: 8. For the CDR3, the DNA is TGTGCCAGCAGTTTCCCAGGACAGGGGGCACAGGAGCAGTACTTC. Its protein product is CASSFPGQGAQEQYF.

This chain links TRBV6-6 with TRBJ1-5; D is ambiguous. This CDR3 contains 14 residues. V was pared by 2 bases and J by 2 bases, with 7 bases between. Germline-derived CDR1 and CDR2 are MNHNY and SVGAGI (reference sequence). This CDR3 reads CASSYRTGNQPQHF. CDR3 coding DNA: TGTGCCAGCAGTTACCGGACTGGCAATCAGCCCCAGCATTTT.

The chain recombines TRBV28 with TRBJ2-7; TRBD1 might be the D (6 bases). Looked up from germline, CDR1 is MDHEN and CDR2 is SYDVKM. V dropped 3 bases and J dropped 3 bases, with 9 bases sitting between them. The CDR3 consists of 13 residues. CDR3 nucleotides: TGTGCCAGCAGTTTGACAGGCTACTACGAGCAGTACTTC. Translated: CASSLTGYYEQYF.

J is TRBJ2-7 and V is TRBV9, with D tentatively TRBD2 (7 bases). Germline V gene lookup returns CDR1 SGDLS and CDR2 YYNGEE. V lost 3 bases to trimming and J lost 2 bases, with 18 bases between them. The CDR3 totals 16 residues. The CDR3 bases are TGTGCCAGCAGCGAGGGGGGGGCACCGGCAACCTACGAGCAGTACTTC. This translates into CASSEGGAPATYEQYF. Looking up the rest from reference TRBV9 and TRBJ2-7 gives the full variable domain: DSGVTQTPKHLITATGQRVTLRCSPRSGDLSVYWYQQSLDQGLQFLIQYYNGEERAKGNILERFSAQQFPDLHSELNLSSLELGDSALYFCASSEGGAPATYEQYFGPGTRLTVT.

The chain has TRBV4-1 and TRBJ2-3; D is uncertain. Germline V gene lookup returns CDR1 MGHRA and CDR2 YSYEKL. This CDR3 comprises 15 residues. Trimming cost V 0 bases and J 4 bases, with 11 bases left between them. The CDR3 DNA reads as TGCGCCAGCAGCCAAGATCGCGGCCCTCCAGATACGCAGTATTTT. This gives the protein CASSQDRGPPDTQYF.

V is TRBV28 and J is TRBJ1-5; 9 positions match TRBD1. The germline gives CDR1 MDHEN, CDR2 SYDVKM. This CDR3 spans 16 amino acids. V lost 6 bases and J lost 6; bases outside the gene matches: 12. CDR3: CASSPIEGQGGQPQHF. The DNA of the CDR3 is TGTGCCAGCAGCCCCATCGAGGGACAGGGAGGTCAGCCCCAGCATTTT.

The chain couples TRBV13 to TRBJ2-7; 7 nucleotides agree with TRBD1. V gave up 3 bases and J gave up 4 bases; unmatched junction bases: 6. From germline, CDR1 is PRHDT and CDR2 FYEKMQ (reference sequence). The CDR3 contains 14 residues. DNA for the CDR3: TGTGCCAGCAGCTTGTTCGGGACAGCTTACGAGCAGTACTTC. Protein product: CASSLFGTAYEQYF.

The chain has TRBV19 and TRBJ1-2, with TRBD1 identical over 8 bases. From germline, CDR1 is LNHDA and CDR2 SQIVND (reference sequence). The CDR3 covers 16 residues. V was pared by 7 bases and J by 6 bases, with 16 bases of the junction left unmatched. This chain's CDR3 is CASNVQGASGIDGYTF. The CDR3 coding sequence is TGTGCCAGTAATGTGCAGGGGGCGTCCGGGATAGATGGCTACACCTTC.

V and J are TRBV7-2 and TRBJ2-5, with a tentative D call TRBD2 (7 bases). Germline V gene data show CDR1 as SGHTA and CDR2 as FQGNSA. The germline V and J ends were trimmed by 1 base and 4 bases, with 19 bases remaining between them. The CDR3 totals 17 residues. For the CDR3, the DNA is TGTGCCAGCAGCTTAGTGGCGGGAGAGGGGGTGGTAGAGACCCAGTACTTC. This gives the protein CASSLVAGEGVVETQYF.

This clone occurred a few times. The J gene is TRBJ2-3, the V gene TRBV7-9; no clear D. The CDR3 runs 14 residues. With 4 bases removed from V and 2 bases from J, the gap between germline ends came to 10 bases. Germline values: CDR1 SEHNR, CDR2 FQNEAQ (reference sequence). The CDR3 DNA reads TGTGCCAGCAGCTCCAACGGGTTCACAGATACGCAGTATTTT. Translation: CASSSNGFTDTQYF.